The TCR beta chain described here comes from a study of blood T cell repertoires in COVID-19. Looking at the study overall: PBMCs, B-cell-depleted T cells, or T cells provided the cDNA or gDNA that made up the material.

Trimming took 4 bases from V and 2 from J, leaving 18 bases between them. Looked up from germline, CDR1 is MNHEY and CDR2 is SVGAGI. The CDR3 has 16 residues. The authors' processing: Nucleated cell number was recorded as an estimate derived from reference gene primer amplification. Assay: immunoSEQ multiplex PCR; the TCRdb copy retains only in-frame clones and omits some. Clone size and the V and J calls come from that table; the DNA yielded D and trimming. The sample carries over 300,000 clones, about 82% recorded once. The gene calls are TRBV6-5 and TRBJ2-7, with a weak D call TRBD2 (7 bases). Sequenced input: peripheral blood. This clonotype was sampled from a woman between 45 and 60 years old with acute or convalescent COVID-19. The CDR3 loop is CASSLGGGVLPYEQYF. Here the CDR3 DNA reads TGTGCCAGCAGTTTAGGCGGGGGCGTGCTGCCCTACGAGCAGTACTTC.